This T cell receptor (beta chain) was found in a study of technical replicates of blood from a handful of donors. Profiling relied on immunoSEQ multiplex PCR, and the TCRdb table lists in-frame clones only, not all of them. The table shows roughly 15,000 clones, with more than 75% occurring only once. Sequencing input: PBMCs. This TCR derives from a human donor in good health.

In DNA, the CDR3 is TGTGCCAGTAGTATTACCGGGACAGGGGTTCAGCCCCAGCATTTT. It codes for CASSITGTGVQPQHF. The chain carries TRBV19 and TRBJ1-5, with TRBD1 identical over 10 bases. The germline V gene has CDR1 LNHDA and CDR2 SQIVND (reference sequence). The length of the CDR3 is 15 residues. The junction had 5 bases not matched to a gene; V was cut back by 3 bases and J by 6 bases.